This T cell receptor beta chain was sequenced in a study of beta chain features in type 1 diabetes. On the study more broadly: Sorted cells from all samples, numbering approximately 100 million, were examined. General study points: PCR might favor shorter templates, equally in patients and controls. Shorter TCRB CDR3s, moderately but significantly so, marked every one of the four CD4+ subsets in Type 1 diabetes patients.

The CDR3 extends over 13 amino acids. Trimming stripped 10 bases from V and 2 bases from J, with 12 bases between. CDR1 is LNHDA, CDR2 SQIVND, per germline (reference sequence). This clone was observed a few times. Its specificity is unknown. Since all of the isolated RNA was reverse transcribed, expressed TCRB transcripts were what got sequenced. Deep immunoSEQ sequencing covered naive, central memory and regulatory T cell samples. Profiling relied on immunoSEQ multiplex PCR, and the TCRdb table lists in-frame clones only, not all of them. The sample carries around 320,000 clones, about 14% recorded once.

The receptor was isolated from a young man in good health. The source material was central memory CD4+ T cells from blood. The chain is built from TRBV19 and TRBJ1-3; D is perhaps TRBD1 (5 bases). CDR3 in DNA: TGTGCCACTGAGGGACGGACTGGAAACACCATATATTTT. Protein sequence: CATEGRTGNTIYF.